This T cell receptor beta chain was sequenced in a study of neurological immune-mediated disorders. TCRdb independently ran MiXCR on the 5' RACE reads; one entry per CDR3 protein. The sample records 80,000 or so distinct CDR3 sequences, about 9.5% being singletons. The germline gives CDR1 SQVTM, CDR2 ANQGSEA. The CDR3 has 18 residues. This clonotype was picked up many times. The junction does not match germline at one end; this may be a read error. What was sequenced was PBMCs. The receptor was derived from a man aged 50-59 years in good health. The chain joins TRBV29-1 to TRBJ2-6; 9 nucleotides align to TRBD1. The CDR3 region has the DNA TGCAGCGTCGAAGTCCCGGGACAGGGTAGCTCTGGGGCCAACGTCCTGACTTTC. It specifies CSVEVPGQGSSGANVLTF.